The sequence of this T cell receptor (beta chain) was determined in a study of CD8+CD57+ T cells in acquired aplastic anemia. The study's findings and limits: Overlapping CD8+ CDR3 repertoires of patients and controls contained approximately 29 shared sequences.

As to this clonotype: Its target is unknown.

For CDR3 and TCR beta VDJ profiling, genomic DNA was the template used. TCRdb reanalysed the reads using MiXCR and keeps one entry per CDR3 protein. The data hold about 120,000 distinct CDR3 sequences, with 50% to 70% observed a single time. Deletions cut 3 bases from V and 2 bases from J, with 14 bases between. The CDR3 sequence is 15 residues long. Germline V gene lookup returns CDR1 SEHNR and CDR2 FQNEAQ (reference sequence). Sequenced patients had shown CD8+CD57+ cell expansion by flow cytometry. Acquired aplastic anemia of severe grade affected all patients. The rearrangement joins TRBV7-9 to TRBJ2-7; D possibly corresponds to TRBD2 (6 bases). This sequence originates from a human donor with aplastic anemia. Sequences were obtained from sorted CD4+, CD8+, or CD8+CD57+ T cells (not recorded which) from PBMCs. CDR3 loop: CASSLVGSGPYEQYF. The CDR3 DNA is TGTGCCAGCAGCTTGGTCGGTAGCGGACCCTACGAGCAGTACTTC.